This TCR beta chain was observed in a study of chemoradiotherapy in HPV16-positive cancers. TCRdb's copy holds only in-frame clones and misses some; the assay was immunoSEQ multiplex PCR. This table has about 25,000 clones, approximately 90% appearing once. This CDR3 has 13 residues. V was cut by 3 bases and J by 6 bases, with 11 bases left in between. Germline V gene lookup returns CDR1 SGHDN and CDR2 FVKESK. The V gene is TRBV14, the J gene TRBJ2-5; no clear D gene. The clonotype comes from a human donor with HPV-associated anogenital cancer. Sequences were derived from blood, sampled from a patient who underwent chemoradiotherapy. This CDR3 reads CASSQVPVKTQYF. The DNA of the CDR3 is TGTGCCAGCAGCCAGGTCCCAGTAAAGACCCAGTACTTC.